The T cell receptor beta chain described here comes from a study of molecular identifiers for immune sequencing clone quantification. The ends were cut back, 4 bases at V and 1 base at J, with 14 bases in the middle. The length of the CDR3 is 16 residues. The germline gives CDR1 LGHNA, CDR2 YSLEER. In the case of this clonotype: Being one base from a much bigger clone, this may be a read error.

A single record per CDR3 protein comes from TCRdb applying MiXCR to the PCR reads. Of 600,000 to 650,000 distinct CDR3 sequences listed, just under 20% are singletons. The chain links TRBV4-3 to TRBJ2-4, with D tentatively TRBD1 (6 bases). The clonotype originates from a human donor in good health. Some libraries in this study had Jurkat cell RNA spiked in. The sequencing sample was made of naive CD8+ T cells from blood, with Jurkat cell RNA spiked in. Subset denoted: FACS-sorted CD8+CD4-CCR7+CD45RA+ naive T cells. The CDR3 region is CASSPDFRGAKNIQYF. CDR3 nucleotide sequence: TGCGCCAGCAGCCCAGATTTCAGGGGTGCCAAAAACATTCAGTACTTC.